This T cell receptor beta chain comes out of a study of blood T cell repertoires in COVID-19. Study overall: Whether acute or convalescent, the COVID-19 samples came from the United States, Italy and Spain. Nucleic acid was either cDNA or gDNA, and it came from T cells, B-cell-depleted T cells, or PBMCs.

V was cut by 1 base and J by 1 base, with 6 bases left in between. Germline CDR1 is SEHNR and CDR2 is FQNEAQ (reference sequence). This CDR3 has 14 residues. Authors' methods: Nucleated cell number was recorded as an estimate derived from reference gene primer amplification. Some clones are missing from TCRdb's copy, which holds only in-frame ones; the method was immunoSEQ multiplex PCR. V and J calls and clone size are given by that table; D and trimming were obtained from the DNA. Seen here are 200,000 to 250,000 clones, roughly 84% observed once, and the top ten hold approximately 0.89%. The receptor was isolated from a man aged 35-49 years with acute or convalescent COVID-19. This chain connects TRBV7-9 to TRBJ2-3; perhaps TRBD1 as D (5 bases). The sample taken for sequencing was peripheral blood. The CDR3 coding sequence is TGTGCCAGCAGCTTAGAAGGGGGCACAGATACGCAGTATTTT. This gives the protein CASSLEGGTDTQYF.